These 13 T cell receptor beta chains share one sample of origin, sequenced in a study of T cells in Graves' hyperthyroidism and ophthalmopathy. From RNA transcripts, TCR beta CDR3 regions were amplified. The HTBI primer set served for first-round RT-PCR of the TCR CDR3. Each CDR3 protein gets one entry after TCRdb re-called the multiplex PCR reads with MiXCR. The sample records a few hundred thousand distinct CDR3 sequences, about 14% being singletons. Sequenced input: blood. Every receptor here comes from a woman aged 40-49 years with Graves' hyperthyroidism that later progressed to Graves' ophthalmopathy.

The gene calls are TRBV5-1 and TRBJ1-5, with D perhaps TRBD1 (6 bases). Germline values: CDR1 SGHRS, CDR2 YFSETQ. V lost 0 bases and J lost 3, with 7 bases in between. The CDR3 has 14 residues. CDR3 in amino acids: CASSLGTDNQPQHF. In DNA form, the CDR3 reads TGCGCCAGCAGCTTGGGGACAGACAATCAGCCCCAGCATTTT.

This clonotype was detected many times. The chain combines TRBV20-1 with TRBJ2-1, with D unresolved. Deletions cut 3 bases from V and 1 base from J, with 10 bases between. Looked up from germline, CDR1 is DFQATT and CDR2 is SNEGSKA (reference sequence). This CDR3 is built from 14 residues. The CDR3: CSASSYKSYNEQFF. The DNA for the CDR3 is TGCAGTGCTAGTTCGTATAAGTCCTACAATGAGCAGTTCTTC.

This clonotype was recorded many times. The CDR3 sequence: CASRVAAGQETQYF. The CDR3 coding sequence is TGTGCCAGCAGGGTTGCGGCGGGGCAAGAGACCCAGTACTTC. V is TRBV11-2 and J is TRBJ2-5; D possibly corresponds to TRBD2 (6 bases). This CDR3 spans 14 amino acids. Trimming shortened V by 6 bases and J by 2 bases, and 13 bases separated the two germline ends. CDR1 and CDR2 from the germline V gene are SGHAT and FQNNGV. Based on the CDR3 plus reference TRBV11-2 and TRBJ2-5, the full variable domain is EAGVAQSPRYKIIEKRQSVAFWCNPISGHATLYWYQQILGQGPKLLIQFQNNGVVDDSQLPKDRFSAERLKGVDSTLKIQPAKLEDSAVYLCASRVAAGQETQYFGPGTRLLVL.

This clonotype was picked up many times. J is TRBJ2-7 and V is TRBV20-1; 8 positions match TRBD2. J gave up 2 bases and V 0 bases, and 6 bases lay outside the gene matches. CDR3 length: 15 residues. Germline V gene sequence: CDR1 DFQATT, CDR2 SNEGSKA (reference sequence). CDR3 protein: CSARDPLGRAYEQYF. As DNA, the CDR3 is TGCAGTGCTAGAGACCCCCTCGGGAGGGCCTACGAGCAGTACTTC.

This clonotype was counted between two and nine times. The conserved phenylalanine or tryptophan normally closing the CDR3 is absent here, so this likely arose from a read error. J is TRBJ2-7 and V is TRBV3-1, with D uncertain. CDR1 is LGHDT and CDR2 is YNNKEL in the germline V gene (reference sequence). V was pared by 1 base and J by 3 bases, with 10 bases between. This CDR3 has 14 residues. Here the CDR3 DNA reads TGTGCCAGCAGCCAAGTAGGTGCGATCTACGAGCAGTACCTC. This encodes CASSQVGAIYEQYL.

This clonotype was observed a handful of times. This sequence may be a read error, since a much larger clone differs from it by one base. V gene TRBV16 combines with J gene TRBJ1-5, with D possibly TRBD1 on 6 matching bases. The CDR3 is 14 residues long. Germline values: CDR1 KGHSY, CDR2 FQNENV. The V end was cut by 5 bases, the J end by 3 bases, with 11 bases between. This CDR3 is CASSSNRVNQPQHF. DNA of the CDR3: TGTGCCAGCAGCTCAAACAGGGTCAATCAGCCCCAGCATTTT.

The CDR3 is CSARAINSNQPQHF. The DNA for the CDR3 is TGCAGTGCTAGAGCCATCAATAGCAATCAGCCCCAGCATTTT. This chain uses TRBV20-1 with TRBJ1-5; D unclear. This CDR3 region has 14 residues. Germline loops: CDR1 DFQATT, CDR2 SNEGSKA (reference sequence). V shed 1 base and J shed 0 bases, with 7 bases lying between them.

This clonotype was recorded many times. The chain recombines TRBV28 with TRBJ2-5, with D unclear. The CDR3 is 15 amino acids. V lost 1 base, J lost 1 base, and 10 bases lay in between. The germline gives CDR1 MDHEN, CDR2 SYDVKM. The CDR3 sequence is CASSLYSLSQETQYF. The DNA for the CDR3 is TGTGCCAGCAGTTTATATTCGCTGTCCCAAGAGACCCAGTACTTC.

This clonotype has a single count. The CDR3 region has the DNA TGTGCCAGCAGAATTCCCCGGGACAGGGTGGGCACCGGGGAGCTGTTTTTT. This encodes CASRIPRDRVGTGELFF. The rearrangement joins TRBV7-9 to TRBJ2-2; TRBD1 aligns across 9 bases. The trim removed 6 bases at V and 4 bases at J, leaving 12 bases unmatched. From germline, CDR1 is SEHNR and CDR2 FQNEAQ (reference sequence). This CDR3 spans 17 amino acids. Filled out from reference TRBV7-9 and TRBJ2-2, the complete variable domain reads DTGVSQNPRHKITKRGQNVTFRCDPISEHNRLYWYRQTLGQGPEFLTYFQNEAQLEKSRLLSDRFSAERPKGSFSTLEIQRTEQGDSAMYLCASRIPRDRVGTGELFFGEGSRLTVL.

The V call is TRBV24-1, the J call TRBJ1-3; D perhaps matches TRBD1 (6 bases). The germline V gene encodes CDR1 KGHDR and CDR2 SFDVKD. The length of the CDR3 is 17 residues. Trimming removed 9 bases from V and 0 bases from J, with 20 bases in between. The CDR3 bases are TGTGCCACCCCGAGAGGCTCGGACAGTCACTCTGGAAACACCATATATTTT. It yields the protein CATPRGSDSHSGNTIYF.

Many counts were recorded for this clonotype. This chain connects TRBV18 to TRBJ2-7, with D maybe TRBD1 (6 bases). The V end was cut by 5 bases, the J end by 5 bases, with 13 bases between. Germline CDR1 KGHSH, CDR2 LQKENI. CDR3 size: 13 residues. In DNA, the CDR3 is TGTGCCAGCTCATCACAGGGTATCCACGAGCAGTACTTC. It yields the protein CASSSQGIHEQYF.

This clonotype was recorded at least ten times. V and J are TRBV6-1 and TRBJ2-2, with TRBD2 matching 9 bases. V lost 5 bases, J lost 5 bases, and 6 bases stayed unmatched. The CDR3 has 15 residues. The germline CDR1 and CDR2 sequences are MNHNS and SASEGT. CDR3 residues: CASSFGSGRTGELFF. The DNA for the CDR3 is TGTGCCAGCAGTTTCGGCAGCGGGAGGACCGGGGAGCTGTTTTTT.

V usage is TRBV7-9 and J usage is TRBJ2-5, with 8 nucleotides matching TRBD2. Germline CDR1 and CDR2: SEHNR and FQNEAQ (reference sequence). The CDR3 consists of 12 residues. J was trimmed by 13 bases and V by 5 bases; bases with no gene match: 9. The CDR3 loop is CASSPLGTRGYF. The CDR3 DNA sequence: TGTGCCAGCAGCCCCTTAGGGACTAGGGGGTACTTC.